The T cell receptor (beta chain) described here comes from a study of shared clonotypes between healthy human individuals (dated by TCRdb to the early 2020s). Background for the entire study: A couple of women and a few men aged 18 to 49 years were included in the cohort. For each donor, CD4 naive and CD4 memory were each given three plates, CD8 naive was given two plates, and CD8 memory was given one plate. Between about 0.94 and 10 billion PBMCs per donor were obtained by leukapheresis. To increase sequencing depth and limit assay-specific biases, different laboratories used diverse techniques to prepare libraries and sequence TCR repertoires. To estimate repertoire size and how much clonotypes are shared between individuals, the study performed deep sequencing of blood TCR repertoires from five healthy adults. Results and caveats for the whole study, not just this receptor: Rarefaction of sorted-subset datasets indicated incomplete sequencing despite the large sequencing depth. When a handful of donors were compared, the shared fraction of clonotypes was 5% to 6.5% for naive CD4, 3.5% to 4% for naive CD8, 2% to 2.5% for memory CD4, and roughly 0.4% for memory CD8. Larger estimated clonotype richness was generally found for naive subsets than for memory subsets. Because the study included only a small number of donors, the genetic and exposure-history diversity represented was limited. Pairwise subsampling indicated that sequencing depth was expected to affect the degree of clonotype sharing among donors. Sampling was restricted to blood, and TCR repertoires in tissue are likely to differ from TCR repertoires in blood. Clonotypes shared by all four sorted-subset donors showed higher generation probabilities than non-shared clonotypes.

Using the deep immunoSEQ assay, multiplex PCR amplified TCR CDR3 regions from genomic DNA. For each cell subset, the extracted genomic DNA was distributed evenly across all wells of several immunoSEQ 96-well plates, and each plate served as one replicate. For sorted subsets, each replicate PCR was loaded with 200 ng genomic DNA, equivalent to 25,000 to 35,000 T cell genomes. Purified libraries were quantified with a Qubit 3.0 fluorometer, sized on a Bioanalyzer 2100, and re-quantified with the KAPA Library Quantification kit. Every immunoSEQ 96-well plate was sequenced on a dedicated single-read 150-cycle Illumina NextSeq 550 flow cell. Regarding the original processing steps: Because only junctional sequences without quality scores were contained in the immunoSEQ output, filtering matching that applied to full-length reads could not be performed. Sequences were annotated with PyIR, a Python wrapper for IgBLAST v1.9, using IMGT germline references to assign V/J genes and CDR3. Reads were removed for weak V/J assignments (E-value above 1e-6), missing CDR3, stop codons, out-of-frame junctions, or ambiguous translated residues. V3J clonotypes were defined as sequences sharing the same inferred V gene, J gene, and CDR3 amino acid sequence. To compute the percentage overlap between repertoires, the number of shared unique clonotypes was divided by the size of the smaller repertoire. Richness of each repertoire was evaluated using RTK rarefaction, the Chao1 estimator, and Recon v2.1 estimates of unobserved clonotypes. OLGA was used to compute generation probabilities for all TCRbeta clonotypes that the gDNA method yielded from a handful of donors. Drawn from immuneACCESS, this table holds only the in-frame rearrangements with V and J called that TCRdb kept. Clones are partly lost; checked studies trace under half to an unresolved V gene and leave the rest unexplained. Clonal size and the V and J genes are those of that table, whereas D and trimming came from the DNA. In this sample the table shows roughly 2.1 million clones, under 95% of which occur a single time. The ten largest account for about 1.5% of the sample.

Turning to this clone: Its cognate antigen has yet to be identified. There are no base qualities to consult, and no much larger clone falls within one base.

CD8 naive samples were CD45RO-negative cells positively selected for CCR7, giving a CD45RA+CCR7+ population that excluded TemRA cells. The donors were healthy, HIV-negative adults who had no recently reported acute infections or vaccinations. Every donor was a Caucasian adult residing in Nashville, Tennessee, USA. Blood was obtained by leukapheresis, after which PBMCs were separated by Ficoll-Histopaque density gradient centrifugation and cryopreserved in liquid nitrogen vapor phase. Purity and quantity of every magnetically sorted T cell population were checked by analytical flow cytometry. From each sorted fraction, genomic DNA was isolated and quantified by UV absorbance on a Nanodrop 2000c. The CDR3, cysteine through phenylalanine, is 15 amino acids long. Just the 45-base CDR3 DNA is kept, in frame starting at base 1. Compared with germline, V lacks 5 bases and J lacks 6 bases; bases without a gene match: 13. CDR1 and CDR2 (SEHNR, FQNEAQ) derive from the germline V gene (reference sequence).

Specimen: naive CD8+ T cells from PBMCs. This specimen's cell subset or site label, per the study, means: CD45RA+CCR7+. The chain was built from TRBV7-9 and TRBJ2-7; 7 central nucleotides agree with TRBD2. This receptor was obtained from a man between 18 and 35 years old in good health. Some clones in this sample may be carry-over from other donors' samples. The CDR3 protein: CASSPPGGTPFEQYF. The nucleotide sequence reads TGTGCCAGCAGCCCGCCGGGGGGAACACCTTTCGAGCAGTACTTC.